The 9 T cell receptor beta chains given below trace back to one sample, sequenced in a study of blood T cell repertoires in COVID-19 (dated by TCRdb to the early 2020s). Libraries were constructed by the immunoSEQ multiplex PCR assay. The source is immuneACCESS, and TCRdb retained only in-frame sequences with V and J called. Part of the clones is not carried over; for the studies checked, unresolved V genes explain less than half of this, and the remainder is unexplained. Across this sample there are 250,000 to 300,000 clones, with around 84% seen only once. The ten largest clonotypes hold about 4% of the sample. Sequencing was performed on PBMCs or T cells enriched from blood (not recorded which). The receptors stem from a man between 25 and 39 years old with acute COVID-19.

This clone was seen only once. The chain combines TRBV29-1 with TRBJ1-1; TRBD1 might be the D (6 bases). Trimming left V 1 base short and J 1 base short, with 10 bases between. The CDR3 covers 14 residues. Germline loops: CDR1 SQVTM, CDR2 ANQGSEA. The DNA of the CDR3 is TGCAGCGTTGAAGGGACAGTCAGGAACACTGAAGCTTTCTTT. As protein: CSVEGTVRNTEAFF.

The chain combines TRBV3-1 (or the pseudogene TRBV3-2) with TRBJ1-1; D unresolved. The V and J ends lost 3 bases and 0 bases respectively, with 17 bases between them. Looked up from germline, CDR1 is LGHDT and CDR2 is YNNKEL (reference sequence). There are 17 residues in the CDR3. The DNA for the CDR3 is TGTGCCAGCAGCCAGGCTCAGGTGATTTTGATGAACACTGAAGCTTTCTTT. It encodes CASSQAQVILMNTEAFF.

This clone appeared once. J is TRBJ2-1 and V is TRBV7-2; TRBD1 might be the D (5 bases). This CDR3 spans 14 amino acids. Germline V gene data show CDR1 as SGHTA and CDR2 as FQGNSA. V lost 1 base, J lost 9 bases, and 13 bases lay in between. CDR3 nucleotides: TGTGCCAGCAGCTTAGGAGGCTCCCAGGGTGAGCAGTTCTTC. This encodes CASSLGGSQGEQFF.

Here the CDR3 reads CASSQGGGGAGETQYF. The CDR3 DNA follows: TGTGCCAGCAGCCAAGGGGGCGGGGGGGCGGGTGAGACCCAGTACTTC. The rearrangement uses TRBV3-1 (or the pseudogene TRBV3-2) and TRBJ2-5; 9 bases are a match to TRBD2. CDR1 is LGHDT, CDR2 YNNKEL, per germline (reference sequence). Trimming took 1 base from V and 5 from J; bases not matched to a gene: 8. The CDR3 covers 16 residues.

CDR3 sequence reads: CASSLVRGYSNQPQHF. In nucleotides, the CDR3 is TGTGCCAGCAGCTTAGTAAGGGGCTATAGCAATCAGCCCCAGCATTTT. The chain employs TRBV7-8 and TRBJ1-5; D is perhaps TRBD1 (5 bases). The germline V gene has CDR1 SGHVS and CDR2 FQNEAQ. V lost 1 base, J lost 0 bases, and 10 bases lay in between. The CDR3 is made up of 16 amino acids. Looking up the rest from reference TRBV7-8 and TRBJ1-5 gives the full variable domain: GAGVSQSPRYKVAKRGQDVALRCDPISGHVSLFWYQQALGQGPEFLTYFQNEAQLDKSGLPSDRFFAERPEGSVSTLKIQRTQQEDSAVYLCASSLVRGYSNQPQHFGDGTRLSIL.

The chain uses TRBV5-4 and TRBJ2-7; D possibly corresponds to TRBD2 (5 bases). CDR1 and CDR2 (germline): SGHNT, YYREEE (reference sequence). Trimming removed 6 bases at V and 6 bases at J, with 13 bases between. This CDR3 is 12 amino acids long. This CDR3 reads CASTDLAREQYV. Here the CDR3 DNA reads TGTGCCAGCACCGATCTAGCCCGCGAGCAGTACGTC.

The V and J genes are TRBV7-9 and TRBJ1-5; D might be TRBD1 (6 bases). The V gene lost 5 bases and the J gene lost 7 bases, with 15 bases spanning the gap. Germline V gives CDR1 SEHNR, CDR2 FQNEAQ (reference sequence). The CDR3 length is 14 residues. CDR3 DNA sequence: TGTGCCAGCAGCGGGGGCGAGGTACGGCAGCCCCAGCATTTT. This encodes CASSGGEVRQPQHF.

The chain recombines TRBV6-5 with TRBJ1-2; tentatively, D is TRBD1 (5 bases). Germline CDR1 reads MNHEY; CDR2 reads SVGAGI. Trimming stripped 7 bases from V and 3 bases from J, with 15 bases between. This CDR3 is 14 amino acids long. The CDR3 nucleotides read TGTGCCAGCAACGACCAGGGAATGGACTATGGCTACACCTTC. It specifies CASNDQGMDYGYTF.

The gene calls are TRBV5-4 and TRBJ2-4, with D tentatively TRBD2 (6 bases). The V gene lost 1 base and the J gene lost 8 bases, with 16 bases spanning the gap. The germline V gene encodes CDR1 SGHNT and CDR2 YYREEE (reference sequence). This CDR3 spans 15 amino acids. DNA for the CDR3: TGTGCCAGCAGCTTGAAGGTCAGGTCGGGAGACATTCAGTACTTC. Protein product: CASSLKVRSGDIQYF.